Reported below is one T cell receptor (beta chain). The data belong to a study of blood T cell repertoires in COVID-19. Study-level information: Sample material is recorded as cDNA or gDNA derived from T cells, B-cell-depleted T cells, or PBMCs.

The authors' processing: Scientists estimated how many nucleated cells there were by amplifying reference gene primers. This table comes from immunoSEQ multiplex PCR, and its TCRdb copy is limited to in-frame clones, with some not included. V and J calls and clone size are copied from that table; D and trimming were computed from the DNA. The data hold roughly 250,000 clones, with about 88% observed a single time. Germline trimming cut 4 bases from V and 3 bases from J; bases unmatched to any gene: 7. The CDR3 has 16 residues. In germline, CDR1 is SNHLY, CDR2 FYNNEI. The sequence was collected from a man aged 40-49 years with acute or convalescent COVID-19. The chain employs TRBV2 and TRBJ1-3, with 9 bases lining up with TRBD1. Sequenced input: peripheral blood. In DNA form, the CDR3 reads TGTGCCAGCAGTGGCCCCGGGACAGGGTTTGGAAACACCATATATTTT. It yields the protein CASSGPGTGFGNTIYF.